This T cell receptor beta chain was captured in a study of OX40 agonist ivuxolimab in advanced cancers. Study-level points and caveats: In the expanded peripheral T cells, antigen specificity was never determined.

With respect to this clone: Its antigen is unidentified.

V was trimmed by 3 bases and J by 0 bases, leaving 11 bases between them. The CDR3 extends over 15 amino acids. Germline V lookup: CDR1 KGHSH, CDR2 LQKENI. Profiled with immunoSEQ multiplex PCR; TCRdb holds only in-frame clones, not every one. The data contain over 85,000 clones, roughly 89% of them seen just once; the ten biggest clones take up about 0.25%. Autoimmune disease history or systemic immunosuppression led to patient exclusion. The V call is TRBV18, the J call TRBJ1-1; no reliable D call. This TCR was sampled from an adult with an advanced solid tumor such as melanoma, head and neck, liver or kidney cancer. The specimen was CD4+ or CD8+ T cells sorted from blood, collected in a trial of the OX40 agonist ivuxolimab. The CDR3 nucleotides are TGTGCCAGCTCACCGTCAACAGATCTGAACACTGAAGCTTTCTTT. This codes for CASSPSTDLNTEAFF.